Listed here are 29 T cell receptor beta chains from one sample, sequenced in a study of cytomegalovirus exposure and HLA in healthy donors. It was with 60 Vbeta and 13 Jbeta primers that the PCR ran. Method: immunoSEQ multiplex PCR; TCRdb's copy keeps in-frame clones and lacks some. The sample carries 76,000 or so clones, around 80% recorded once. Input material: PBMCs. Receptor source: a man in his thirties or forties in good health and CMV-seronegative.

Here the CDR3 DNA reads TGCGCCAGCAGTTCCGCTATGGGCAGGGGATGCTCCTACAATGAGCAGTTCTTC. The encoded protein is CASSSAMGRGCSYNEQFF. This chain connects TRBV10-1 to TRBJ2-1; D possibly corresponds to TRBD1 (6 bases). The V end was cut by 5 bases, the J end by 0 bases, with 20 bases between. The germline V gene has CDR1 WNHNN and CDR2 SYGVQD (reference sequence). There are 18 residues in the CDR3.

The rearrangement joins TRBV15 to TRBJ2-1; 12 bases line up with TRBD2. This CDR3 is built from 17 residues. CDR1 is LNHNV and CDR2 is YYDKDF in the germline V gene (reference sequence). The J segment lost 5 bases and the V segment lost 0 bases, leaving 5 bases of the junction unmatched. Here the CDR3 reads CATSRDLRTSGDNEQFF. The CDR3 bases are TGTGCCACCAGCAGAGATTTAAGGACTAGCGGGGACAATGAGCAGTTCTTC.

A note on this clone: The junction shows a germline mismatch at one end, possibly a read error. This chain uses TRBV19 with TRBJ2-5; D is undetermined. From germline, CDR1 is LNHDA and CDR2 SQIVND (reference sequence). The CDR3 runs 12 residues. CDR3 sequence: CASSIDGYPADF. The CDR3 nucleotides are TGTGCCAGTAGTATAGATGGCTACCCGGCGGACTTC.

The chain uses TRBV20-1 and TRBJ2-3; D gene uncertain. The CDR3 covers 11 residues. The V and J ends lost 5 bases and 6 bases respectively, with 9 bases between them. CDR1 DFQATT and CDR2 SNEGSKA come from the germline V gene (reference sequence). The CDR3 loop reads CSAVSGDTQYF. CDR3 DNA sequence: TGCAGTGCTGTCTCCGGGGATACGCAGTATTTT.

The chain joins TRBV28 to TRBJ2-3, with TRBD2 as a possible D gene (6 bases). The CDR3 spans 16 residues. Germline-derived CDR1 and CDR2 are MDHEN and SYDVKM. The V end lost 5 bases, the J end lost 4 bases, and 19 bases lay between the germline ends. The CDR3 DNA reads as TGTGCCAGCAGTCCCCCAGGATCCGAGCGGGCAGATACGCAGTATTTT. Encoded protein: CASSPPGSERADTQYF.

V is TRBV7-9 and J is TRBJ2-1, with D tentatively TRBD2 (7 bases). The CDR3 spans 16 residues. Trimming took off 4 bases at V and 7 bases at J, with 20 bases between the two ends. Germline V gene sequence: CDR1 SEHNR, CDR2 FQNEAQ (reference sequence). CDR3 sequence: CASSSPPGGNWNEQFF. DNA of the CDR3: TGTGCCAGCAGCTCTCCGCCGGGGGGCAATTGGAATGAGCAGTTCTTC.

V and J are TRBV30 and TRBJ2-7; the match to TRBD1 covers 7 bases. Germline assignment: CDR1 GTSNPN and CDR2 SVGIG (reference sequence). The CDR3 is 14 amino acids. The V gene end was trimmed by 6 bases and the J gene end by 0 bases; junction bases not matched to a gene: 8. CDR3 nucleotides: TGTGCCTGTCCGACAGGGCGTAGCTCCTACGAGCAGTACTTC. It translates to CACPTGRSSYEQYF.

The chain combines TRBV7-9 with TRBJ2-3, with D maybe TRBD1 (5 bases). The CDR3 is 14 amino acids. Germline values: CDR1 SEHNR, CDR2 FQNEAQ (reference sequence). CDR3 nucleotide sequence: TGTGCAGTTCAGGGATGGGCTGGCACAGATACGCAGTATTTT. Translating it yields CAVQGWAGTDTQYF.

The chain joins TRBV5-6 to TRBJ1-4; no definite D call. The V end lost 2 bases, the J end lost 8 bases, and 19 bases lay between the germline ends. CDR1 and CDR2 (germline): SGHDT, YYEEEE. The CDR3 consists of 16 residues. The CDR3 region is CASSFRDIGSEEKLFF. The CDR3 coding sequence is TGTGCCAGCAGCTTCCGGGATATAGGGTCGGAGGAAAAACTGTTTTTT.

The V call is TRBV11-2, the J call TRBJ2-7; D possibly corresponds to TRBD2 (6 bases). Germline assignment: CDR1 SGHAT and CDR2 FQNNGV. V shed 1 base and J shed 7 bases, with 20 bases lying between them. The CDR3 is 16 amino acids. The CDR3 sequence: CASSLVRGLRPGEQYF. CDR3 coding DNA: TGTGCCAGCAGCTTAGTCCGGGGACTGCGGCCAGGAGAGCAGTACTTC.

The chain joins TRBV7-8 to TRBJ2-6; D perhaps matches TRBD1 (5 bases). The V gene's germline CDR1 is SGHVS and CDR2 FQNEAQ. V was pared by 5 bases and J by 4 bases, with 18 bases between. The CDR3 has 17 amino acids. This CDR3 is CASSKTTVVGGANVLTF. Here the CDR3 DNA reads TGTGCCAGCAGCAAGACGACAGTCGTAGGGGGGGCCAACGTCCTGACTTTC.

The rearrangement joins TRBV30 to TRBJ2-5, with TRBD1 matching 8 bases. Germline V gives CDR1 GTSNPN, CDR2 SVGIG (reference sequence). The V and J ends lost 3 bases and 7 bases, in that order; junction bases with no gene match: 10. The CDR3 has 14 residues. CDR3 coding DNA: TGTGCCTGGAGCCGGGGACAGGTCTGGGGGACCCAGTACTTC. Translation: CAWSRGQVWGTQYF.

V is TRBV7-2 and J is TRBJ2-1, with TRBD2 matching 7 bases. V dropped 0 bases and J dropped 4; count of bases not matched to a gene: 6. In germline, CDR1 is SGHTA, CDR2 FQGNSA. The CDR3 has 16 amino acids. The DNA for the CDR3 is TGTGCCAGCAGCTTAGCGGCGGGGGAGTTTTACAATGAGCAGTTCTTC. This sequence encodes CASSLAAGEFYNEQFF. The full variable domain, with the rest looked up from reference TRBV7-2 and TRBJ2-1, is GAGVSQSPSNKVTEKGKDVELRCDPISGHTALYWYRQSLGQGLEFLIYFQGNSAPDKSGLPSDRFSAERTGGSVSTLTIQRTQQEDSAVYLCASSLAAGEFYNEQFFGPGTRLTVL.

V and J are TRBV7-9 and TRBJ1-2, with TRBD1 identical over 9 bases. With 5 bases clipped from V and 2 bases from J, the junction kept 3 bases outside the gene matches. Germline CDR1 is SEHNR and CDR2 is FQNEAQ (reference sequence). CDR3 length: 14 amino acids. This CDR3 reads CASSRGTGNYGYTF. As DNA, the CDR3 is TGTGCCAGCAGCCGCGGGACAGGGAACTATGGCTACACCTTC. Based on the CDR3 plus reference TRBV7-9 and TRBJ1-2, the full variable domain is DTGVSQNPRHKITKRGQNVTFRCDPISEHNRLYWYRQTLGQGPEFLTYFQNEAQLEKSRLLSDRFSAERPKGSFSTLEIQRTEQGDSAMYLCASSRGTGNYGYTFGSGTRLTVV.

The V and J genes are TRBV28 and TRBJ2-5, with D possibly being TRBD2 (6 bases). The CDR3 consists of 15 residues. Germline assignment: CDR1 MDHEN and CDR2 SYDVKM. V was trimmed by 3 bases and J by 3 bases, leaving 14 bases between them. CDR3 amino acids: CASSLGGGLEETQYF. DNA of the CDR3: TGTGCCAGCAGTTTGGGTGGAGGGTTGGAAGAGACCCAGTACTTC.

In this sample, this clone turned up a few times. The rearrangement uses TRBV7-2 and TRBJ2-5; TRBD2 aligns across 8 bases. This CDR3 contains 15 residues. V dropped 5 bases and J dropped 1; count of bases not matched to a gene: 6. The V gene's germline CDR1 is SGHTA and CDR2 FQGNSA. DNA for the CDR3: TGTGCCAGCAGCGATAGCGGGAACCGCCAAGAGACCCAGTACTTC. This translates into CASSDSGNRQETQYF.

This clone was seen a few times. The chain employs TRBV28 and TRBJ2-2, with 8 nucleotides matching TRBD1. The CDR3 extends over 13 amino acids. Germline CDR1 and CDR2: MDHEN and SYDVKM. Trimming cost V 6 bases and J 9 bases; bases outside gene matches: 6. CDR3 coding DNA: TGTGCCAGCAGGAATACAGGGGGACGGGAGCTGTTTTTT. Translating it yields CASRNTGGRELFF.

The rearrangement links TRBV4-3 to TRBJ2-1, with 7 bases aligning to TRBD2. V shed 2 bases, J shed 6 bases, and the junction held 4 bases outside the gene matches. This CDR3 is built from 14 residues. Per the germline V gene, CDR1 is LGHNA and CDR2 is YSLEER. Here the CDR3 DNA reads TGCGCCAGCAGCCAACTAGCGGACACCAATGAGCAGTTCTTC. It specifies CASSQLADTNEQFF.

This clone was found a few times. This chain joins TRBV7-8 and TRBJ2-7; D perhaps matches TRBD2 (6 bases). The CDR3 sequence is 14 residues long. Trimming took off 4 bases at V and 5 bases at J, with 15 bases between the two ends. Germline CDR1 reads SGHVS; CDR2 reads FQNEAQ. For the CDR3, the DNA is TGTGCCAGCAGCTCCTTTGCCGGGAGAAACGAGCAGTACTTC. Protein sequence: CASSSFAGRNEQYF.

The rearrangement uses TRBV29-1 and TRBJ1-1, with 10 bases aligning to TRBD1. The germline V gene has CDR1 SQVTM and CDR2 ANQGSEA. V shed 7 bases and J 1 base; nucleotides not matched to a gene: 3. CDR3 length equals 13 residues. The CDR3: CSATGGPNTEAFF. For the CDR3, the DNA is TGCAGCGCGACAGGGGGCCCGAACACTGAAGCTTTCTTT.

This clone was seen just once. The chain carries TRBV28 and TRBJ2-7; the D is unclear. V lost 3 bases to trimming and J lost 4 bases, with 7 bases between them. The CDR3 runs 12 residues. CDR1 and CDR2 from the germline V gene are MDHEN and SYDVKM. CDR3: CASSLSDYEQYF. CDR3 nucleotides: TGTGCCAGCAGTTTGTCAGATTACGAGCAGTACTTC.

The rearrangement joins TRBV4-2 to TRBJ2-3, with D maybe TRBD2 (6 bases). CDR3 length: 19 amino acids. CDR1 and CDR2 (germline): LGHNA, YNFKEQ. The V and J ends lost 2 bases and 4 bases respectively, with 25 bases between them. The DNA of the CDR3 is TGTGCCAGCAGCCAAATACCGGGACTGCGGAGGGAAAGGGCAGATACGCAGTATTTT. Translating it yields CASSQIPGLRRERADTQYF.

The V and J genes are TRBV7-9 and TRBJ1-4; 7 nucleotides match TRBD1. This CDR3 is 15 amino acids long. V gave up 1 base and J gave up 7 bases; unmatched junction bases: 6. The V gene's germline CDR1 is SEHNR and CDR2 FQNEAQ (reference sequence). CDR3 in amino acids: CASSLEGGGGEKLFF. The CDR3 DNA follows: TGTGCCAGCAGCTTAGAAGGGGGCGGTGGTGAAAAACTGTTTTTT.

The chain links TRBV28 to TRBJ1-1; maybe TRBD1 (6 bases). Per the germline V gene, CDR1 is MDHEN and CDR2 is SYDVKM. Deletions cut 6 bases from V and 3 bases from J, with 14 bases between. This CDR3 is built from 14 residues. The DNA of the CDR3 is TGTGCCAGCAGGCCGGACAGTCCGTACACTGAAGCTTTCTTT. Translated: CASRPDSPYTEAFF.

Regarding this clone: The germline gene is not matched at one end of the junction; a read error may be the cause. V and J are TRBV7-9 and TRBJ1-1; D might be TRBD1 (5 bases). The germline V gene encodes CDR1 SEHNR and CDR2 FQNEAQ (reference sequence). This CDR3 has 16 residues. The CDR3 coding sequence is TGTGCCTGCAGCTTAGCGCTGGGAGGGACTGAGGCTGAAGCTTTCTTT. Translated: CACSLALGGTEAEAFF. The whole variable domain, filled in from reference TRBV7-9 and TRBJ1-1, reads DTGVSQNPRHKITKRGQNVTFRCDPISEHNRLYWYRQTLGQGPEFLTYFQNEAQLEKSRLLSDRFSAERPKGSFSTLEIQRTEQGDSAMYLCACSLALGGTEAEAFFGQGTRLTVV.

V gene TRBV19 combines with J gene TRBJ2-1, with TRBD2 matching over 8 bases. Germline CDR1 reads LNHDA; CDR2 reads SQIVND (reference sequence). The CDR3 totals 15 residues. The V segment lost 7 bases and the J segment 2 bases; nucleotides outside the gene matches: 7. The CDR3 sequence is CASNKLAGPYNEQFF. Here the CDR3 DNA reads TGTGCCAGTAACAAGCTAGCGGGCCCCTACAATGAGCAGTTCTTC.

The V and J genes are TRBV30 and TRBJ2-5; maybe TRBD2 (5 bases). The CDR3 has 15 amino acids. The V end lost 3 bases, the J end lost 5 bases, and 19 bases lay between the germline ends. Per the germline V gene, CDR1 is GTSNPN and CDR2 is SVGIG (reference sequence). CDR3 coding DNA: TGTGCCTGGAGATTCGCGCAGAGGGCCCGGGAGACCCAGTACTTC. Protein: CAWRFAQRARETQYF.

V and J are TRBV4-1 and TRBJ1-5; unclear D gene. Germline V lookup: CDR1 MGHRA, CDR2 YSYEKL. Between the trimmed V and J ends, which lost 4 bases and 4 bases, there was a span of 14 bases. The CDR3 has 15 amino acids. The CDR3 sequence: CASSRWEKGNQPQHF. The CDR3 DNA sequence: TGCGCCAGCAGCCGGTGGGAGAAAGGAAATCAGCCCCAGCATTTT.

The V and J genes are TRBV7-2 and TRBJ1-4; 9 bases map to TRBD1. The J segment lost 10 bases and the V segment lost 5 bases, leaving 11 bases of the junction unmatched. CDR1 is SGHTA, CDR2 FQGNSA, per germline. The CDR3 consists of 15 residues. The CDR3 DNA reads TGTGCCAGCAGCCCTCCGGGACAGGGAGGAGGAAAACTGTTTTTT. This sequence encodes CASSPPGQGGGKLFF.